A single sample gave rise to the 17 T cell receptor beta chains below, sequenced in a study of IL-17A CD8 T cells in psoriatic arthritis synovium. Sequencing was performed with immunoSEQ multiplex PCR; in TCRdb, only in-frame clones are kept and a portion is missing. The sample comprises about 500 clones, approximately 79% of which are singletons, and approximately 15% rests with the top ten. CD3+ T cells, isolated magnetically, got PMA and ionomycin for less than 1.8 hours before cytokine secretion labeling. Actively inflamed joints of psoriatic arthritis patients supplied the aspirated synovial fluid. Source material: IFN-gamma+ CD8+ T cells from synovial fluid. Subset here: IL-17A-IFNgamma+ memory CD8+ (Tc1) cells. These receptors originate from a human donor with psoriatic arthritis.

V usage is TRBV29-1 and J usage is TRBJ1-2, with 7 bases matching TRBD1. The CDR3 is 16 residues long. With V trimmed by 4 bases and J by 8 bases, 19 bases remained unmatched. Germline CDR1 and CDR2: SQVTM and ANQGSEA. As DNA, the CDR3 is TGCAGCGTTGTCCCCGGGTGGTTGACAGAAGGGGGCGGCTACACCTTC. Translation: CSVVPGWLTEGGGYTF.

V is TRBV7-9 and J is TRBJ1-6, with D perhaps TRBD1 (6 bases). Germline CDR1 and CDR2: SEHNR and FQNEAQ (reference sequence). The CDR3 runs 15 residues. Trimming left V 5 bases short and J 10 bases short, with 18 bases between. The CDR3 loop reads CASSPTTAGESPLHF. The DNA for the CDR3 is TGTGCCAGCAGCCCGACCACGGCAGGGGAATCACCCCTCCACTTT.

CDR3 region: CASSLGGGGLGTWQYF. The CDR3 bases are TGTGCCAGCAGCTTAGGGGGTGGGGGCCTGGGTACGTGGCAGTACTTC. This rearrangement joins TRBV7-8 to TRBJ2-7; a possible D gene is TRBD1 (6 bases). The CDR3 spans 16 residues. V shed 1 base and J shed 9 bases, with 22 bases lying between them. Looked up from germline, CDR1 is SGHVS and CDR2 is FQNEAQ.

The table lists this clone with a few counts. The junction departs from the called germline gene at one end, perhaps through a read error. This chain links TRBV7-7 with TRBJ2-7; D perhaps matches TRBD2 (5 bases). This CDR3 region has 13 residues. Germline assignment: CDR1 SSHAT and CDR2 FNYEAQ (reference sequence). CDR3 loop: CASSAGEPYEQYF. CDR3 DNA: TGTGCTAGCAGTGCGGGCGAACCCTACGAGCAGTACTTC. Drawing the rest from reference TRBV7-7 and TRBJ2-7, the complete variable domain is GAGVSQSPRYKVTKRGQDVTLRCDPISSHATLYWYQQALGQGPEFLTYFNYEAQPDKSGLPSDRFSAERPEGSISTLTIQRTEQRDSAMYRCASSAGEPYEQYFGPGTRLTVT.

The CDR3 nucleotides are TGTGCCAGCAGTGAAGCAGCTATACTGGGGGGCGAGCAGTACTTC. Translating gives CASSEAAILGGEQYF. This chain connects TRBV6-1 to TRBJ2-7, with a possible D match to TRBD2 (6 bases). The V gene's germline CDR1 is MNHNS and CDR2 SASEGT. This CDR3 spans 15 amino acids. With 0 bases removed from V and 6 bases from J, the gap between germline ends came to 15 bases.

The chain carries TRBV28 and TRBJ2-2; D not resolved. The CDR3 contains 14 residues. Germline assignment: CDR1 MDHEN and CDR2 SYDVKM. V was pared by 6 bases and J by 3 bases, with 11 bases between. The CDR3 reads CASSPHQHTGELFF. The CDR3 region has the DNA TGTGCCAGCAGCCCCCATCAACACACCGGGGAGCTGTTTTTT.

This CDR3 is CASSRVQGPSQPQHF. CDR3 nucleotides: TGTGCCAGCAGCCGGGTACAGGGTCCCAGTCAGCCCCAGCATTTT. The chain links TRBV7-8 to TRBJ1-5; perhaps TRBD1 as D (6 bases). The germline V gene encodes CDR1 SGHVS and CDR2 FQNEAQ. CDR3 length: 15 amino acids. V shed 5 bases and J shed 6 bases, with 17 bases lying between them.

This clone has just a few counts. J is TRBJ2-6 and V is TRBV7-7; no definite D call. The CDR3 length is 18 residues. The germline gives CDR1 SSHAT, CDR2 FNYEAQ (reference sequence). The germline V and J ends were trimmed by 5 bases and 9 bases, with 26 bases remaining between them. The CDR3 loop is CASSIHVKSTKSGNVLTF. For the CDR3, the DNA is TGTGCCAGCAGCATTCACGTTAAGTCCACAAAGTCGGGCAACGTCCTGACTTTC.

This chain joins TRBV28 and TRBJ2-3, with 8 bases aligning to TRBD2. The germline gives CDR1 MDHEN, CDR2 SYDVKM. V shed 5 bases and J 4 bases; nucleotides not matched to a gene: 5. The CDR3 has 14 residues. The CDR3 reads CASSPGLVPDTQYF. As DNA, the CDR3 is TGTGCCAGCAGTCCGGGACTAGTTCCAGATACGCAGTATTTT.

The chain carries TRBV6-6 and TRBJ1-3, with no clear D. This CDR3 comprises 14 residues. CDR1 and CDR2 (germline): MNHNY, SVGAGI (reference sequence). Trimming took off 0 bases at V and 3 bases at J, with 6 bases between the two ends. The chain's CDR3 is CASSYSPSGNTIYF. The CDR3 nucleotides are TGTGCCAGCAGTTACTCGCCCAGTGGAAACACCATATATTTT.

This chain uses TRBV5-6 with TRBJ1-5; D call uncertain. Germline V gives CDR1 SGHDT, CDR2 YYEEEE. This CDR3 contains 17 residues. The V end lost 0 bases, the J end lost 0 bases, and 13 bases lay between the germline ends. DNA for the CDR3: TGTGCCAGCAGCTTGGGGGGTTTTTTGGGTAGCAATCAGCCCCAGCATTTT. Its translation: CASSLGGFLGSNQPQHF.

This clone showed up just a few times. V and J are TRBV9 and TRBJ2-1; the D call may be TRBD1 or TRBD2 (5 bases each). This CDR3 has 16 amino acids. CDR1 and CDR2 (germline): SGDLS, YYNGEE. The germline V and J ends were trimmed by 6 bases and 7 bases, with 23 bases remaining between them. The CDR3 protein is CASNELGGAGRNEQFF. In DNA form, the CDR3 reads TGTGCCAGCAATGAGCTGGGTGGGGCTGGGAGAAATGAGCAGTTCTTC.

The chain has TRBV4-2 and TRBJ1-2, with TRBD1 matching over 8 bases. Germline CDR1 reads LGHNA; CDR2 reads YNFKEQ. After removal of 1 base from V and 8 bases from J, the junction contained 15 bases not matched to a gene. The CDR3 loop spans 17 amino acids. CDR3 nucleotides: TGTGCCAGCAGCCAAGTAGGCTCGGGGCAGGGGGCGCACGGCTACACCTTC. This sequence encodes CASSQVGSGQGAHGYTF.

The J gene is TRBJ2-1, the V gene TRBV7-9; no definite D call. Germline CDR1 SEHNR, CDR2 FQNEAQ (reference sequence). The CDR3 contains 12 residues. V lost 4 bases, J lost 5 bases, and 6 bases lay in between. CDR3 loop: CASSYGNNEQFF. CDR3 sequence (DNA): TGTGCCAGCAGCTATGGAAACAATGAGCAGTTCTTC.

The chain links TRBV29-1 to TRBJ2-3, with D hard to call. The CDR3 consists of 11 residues. Germline V CDR1 and CDR2: SQVTM, ANQGSEA. Trimming took 3 bases from V and 9 from J, leaving 10 bases between them. The CDR3 spells CSVEGSVTQYF. In DNA form, the CDR3 reads TGCAGCGTTGAGGGCAGCGTAACGCAGTATTTT.

The V and J genes are TRBV7-9 and TRBJ2-5; TRBD1 agrees at 7 bases. The germline V gene encodes CDR1 SEHNR and CDR2 FQNEAQ (reference sequence). The CDR3 consists of 17 residues. J lost 0 bases, V lost 5 bases, and 12 bases had no gene match. The CDR3 nucleotides read TGTGCCAGCAGCCAGAGGGGGCAGACCCTAGACCAAGAGACCCAGTACTTC. Its protein product is CASSQRGQTLDQETQYF.

The chain links TRBV30 to TRBJ1-2; D unclear. Deletions cut 5 bases from V and 7 bases from J, with 11 bases between. This CDR3 has 11 amino acids. Germline-derived CDR1 and CDR2 are GTSNPN and SVGIG (reference sequence). CDR3 sequence reads: CAWGPGRGYTF. In DNA form, the CDR3 reads TGTGCCTGGGGACCAGGACGTGGCTACACCTTC.